This T cell receptor (beta chain) was documented in a study of identical twins. Study-level points and caveats: Invariant T cells like MAIT and iNKT could partly confound the zero-insertion analyses. Monozygotic twins shared more out-of-frame TCR alpha than recombination models predicted.

The germline gives CDR1 MNHNS, CDR2 SASEGT. Trimming left V 8 bases short and J 5 bases short, with 19 bases between. The CDR3 has 14 amino acids. One entry per CDR3 protein, called by TCRdb with MiXCR from the 5' RACE reads. The sample includes 500,000 to 600,000 distinct CDR3 sequences, about 20% of them seen just once. Points on this clonotype: Its antigen remains unidentified.

The same data also went into a second study, on T cells expressing NK-cell markers.

The chain uses TRBV6-1 and TRBJ2-7; D possibly matches TRBD1 or TRBD2 (5 bases each). The source of this sequence is a woman aged 18 to 35 in good health. The specimen sequenced was CD4+ T cells sorted from blood. The CDR3 loop reads CASWGLSRSHEQYF. CDR3 nucleotide sequence: TGTGCCAGCTGGGGGTTAAGTCGTTCGCACGAGCAGTACTTC.